Detailed here is one TCR beta chain. The antigen remains unidentified. The data derive from a study of cytomegalovirus exposure and HLA in healthy donors. The study ran its PCR with 60 Vbeta and 13 Jbeta primers. Sequencing was performed with immunoSEQ multiplex PCR; in TCRdb, only in-frame clones are kept and a portion is missing. In the table there are some 190,000 clones, more than 60% of which are singletons. Study-wide findings and caveats: Researchers reported in a later analysis that common viral pathogens appeared linked to several top clusters. In a later analysis, the majority of CMV-associated beta chains seemingly showed HLA restriction.

Between the trimmed V and J ends, which lost 6 bases and 6 bases, there was a span of 17 bases. Germline-derived CDR1 and CDR2 are MDHEN and SYDVKM. This CDR3 region has 15 residues. V usage is TRBV28 and J usage is TRBJ2-2; maybe TRBD2 (7 bases). The TCR comes from a woman between 25 and 40 years old in good health and CMV-seropositive. Sequenced material: PBMCs. CDR3 residues: CASRTWRGGPGELFF. Here the CDR3 DNA reads TGTGCCAGCAGAACCTGGAGGGGGGGGCCCGGGGAGCTGTTTTTT.